This paragraph covers one TCR beta chain sequence. This sample was taken from a study of regulatory T cells in long-lasting Graves disease. Study summary: Graves' disease counted as persistent after over 5 years of antithyroid drugs with positive TSH receptor antibodies.

The V gene's germline CDR1 is MGHRA and CDR2 YSYEKL. V lost 4 bases and J lost 6; bases outside the gene matches: 7. This CDR3 has 15 residues. Time point here: persistent/refractory GD, antithyroid drugs over 5 years with positive TRAb. The TCR library was made from RNA that had been extracted from PBMCs in TRIzol. Construction of the TCR beta libraries employed iRepertoire HTBI primers in conjunction with Arm-PCR of CDR3 regions. MiXCR, run by TCRdb on the multiplex PCR reads, gives a single entry per CDR3 protein. The table records around 400,000 distinct CDR3 sequences, 20% to 25% of them present only once.

Source: peripheral blood mononuclear cells (PBMCs), taken when the disease was refractory, from a patient treated with antithyroid drugs. The rearrangement joins TRBV4-1 to TRBJ1-1, with TRBD1 matching 11 bases. The sequence was collected from a female donor with Graves disease. The CDR3 sequence: CASSRRAGQGAEAFF. CDR3 DNA sequence: TGCGCCAGCAGCCGGAGGGCGGGACAGGGGGCTGAAGCTTTCTTT.